This passage covers 26 T cell receptor beta chains from one sample sequenced in a study of OX40 agonist ivuxolimab in advanced cancers. Method: immunoSEQ multiplex PCR; TCRdb's copy keeps in-frame clones and lacks some. The sample yields about 72,000 clones, 89% seen once. Specimen: CD4+ or CD8+ T cells sorted from blood, collected in a trial of the OX40 agonist ivuxolimab. The receptors were sampled from an adult with an advanced solid tumor such as melanoma, head and neck, liver or kidney cancer.

This clone showed up just once. The rearrangement uses TRBV5-1 and TRBJ2-4; 7 nucleotides align to TRBD2. Germline assignment: CDR1 SGHRS and CDR2 YFSETQ. The CDR3 covers 17 residues. After removal of 4 bases from V and 2 bases from J, the junction contained 12 bases not matched to a gene. The CDR3 is CASSPQGGRRSKNIQYF. The CDR3 DNA reads TGCGCCAGCAGCCCCCAGGGAGGGAGGAGGTCCAAAAACATTCAGTACTTC.

The table lists this clone with a count of one. V and J are TRBV18 and TRBJ2-2; D is ambiguous. The CDR3 loop spans 13 amino acids. Germline CDR1 and CDR2: KGHSH and LQKENI. V lost 4 bases and J lost 5, with 8 bases in between. Here the CDR3 DNA reads TGTGCCAGCTCACTATCTAGTACCGGGGAGCTGTTTTTT. Translation: CASSLSSTGELFF.

The chain uses TRBV2 and TRBJ1-5; 8 bases are a match to TRBD1. Germline-derived CDR1 and CDR2 are SNHLY and FYNNEI. V dropped 4 bases and J dropped 0; count of bases not matched to a gene: 5. The CDR3 spans 16 residues. The chain's CDR3 is CASSGDRQYSNQPQHF. In DNA, the CDR3 is TGTGCCAGCAGTGGGGACAGGCAATATAGCAATCAGCCCCAGCATTTT.

This clone was detected a few times. The chain joins TRBV2 to TRBJ2-3; D tentatively fits TRBD1 or TRBD2 (6 bases each). The V gene's germline CDR1 is SNHLY and CDR2 FYNNEI. The CDR3 length is 14 residues. The germline V and J ends were trimmed by 0 bases and 6 bases, with 10 bases remaining between them. CDR3 DNA: TGTGCCAGCAGTGAAGCGGGGGGCCCGGATACGCAGTATTTT. Translation: CASSEAGGPDTQYF.

This chain uses TRBV19 with TRBJ2-5, with unresolved D. The CDR3 contains 15 residues. Germline CDR1 and CDR2: LNHDA and SQIVND (reference sequence). Trimming took 10 bases from V and 9 from J, leaving 27 bases between them. CDR3 DNA: TGTGCCACCCAGGTAGAACATGGGTCGTTTGGGGCCCAGTACTTC. Amino acids: CATQVEHGSFGAQYF.

The chain has TRBV19 and TRBJ2-5, with 13 bases identical to TRBD2. CDR1 is LNHDA, CDR2 SQIVND, per germline (reference sequence). This CDR3 spans 15 amino acids. J gave up 4 bases and V 2 bases, and 1 base lay outside the gene matches. CDR3 in DNA: TGTGCCAGTAGTATAACTAGCGGGGGGGCAGAGACCCAGTACTTC. This translates into CASSITSGGAETQYF.

The chain couples TRBV5-4 to TRBJ2-2; D remains ambiguous. Trimming took off 4 bases at V and 7 bases at J, with 11 bases between the two ends. The CDR3 is 13 residues long. Looked up from germline, CDR1 is SGHNT and CDR2 is YYREEE (reference sequence). The CDR3 sequence is CASSHPTRGELFF. CDR3 sequence (DNA): TGTGCCAGCAGCCACCCGACACGCGGGGAGCTGTTTTTT. Full variable domain (outside the CDR3, taken from reference TRBV5-4 and TRBJ2-2): ETGVTQSPTHLIKTRGQQVTLRCSSQSGHNTVSWYQQALGQGPQFIFQYYREEENGRGNFPPRFSGLQFPNYSSELNVNALELDDSALYLCASSHPTRGELFFGEGSRLTVL.

The chain employs TRBV5-1 and TRBJ2-1; D is undetermined. Germline CDR1 SGHRS, CDR2 YFSETQ. Trimming took 3 bases from V and 5 from J, leaving 9 bases between them. The CDR3 runs to 13 residues. The CDR3 loop reads CASSSQWNNEQFF. The CDR3 DNA reads as TGCGCCAGCAGCTCCCAATGGAACAATGAGCAGTTCTTC.

The J gene is TRBJ1-3, the V gene TRBV5-4; D is possibly TRBD1 (5 bases). Germline V gene data show CDR1 as SGHNT and CDR2 as YYREEE (reference sequence). The CDR3 spans 15 residues. V was pared by 2 bases and J by 0 bases, with 9 bases between. CDR3: CASSLWGVSGNTIYF. The DNA for the CDR3 is TGTGCCAGCAGCTTATGGGGCGTCTCTGGAAACACCATATATTTT.

The chain uses TRBV19 and TRBJ2-1, with D possibly TRBD2 on 7 matching bases. The CDR3 runs to 18 residues. Germline CDR1 reads LNHDA; CDR2 reads SQIVND (reference sequence). Trimming shortened V by 5 bases and J by 4 bases, and 24 bases separated the two germline ends. CDR3 coding DNA: TGTGCCAGTAGTCCCCGCCGGGGGGCCGAGAACCAATACAATGAGCAGTTCTTC. It specifies CASSPRRGAENQYNEQFF.

This clone showed up just a few times. The chain is built from TRBV7-2 and TRBJ2-3, with D perhaps TRBD2 (6 bases). The CDR3 covers 15 residues. V was cut by 2 bases and J by 0 bases, with 9 bases left in between. The germline V gene has CDR1 SGHTA and CDR2 FQGNSA. CDR3 sequence: CASSLLRGSTDTQYF. The CDR3 nucleotides are TGTGCCAGCAGCTTATTGCGGGGTAGCACAGATACGCAGTATTTT.

The V gene is TRBV9, the J gene TRBJ2-7; TRBD1 or TRBD2 may be the D gene (6 bases each). The CDR3 extends over 15 amino acids. The germline V gene has CDR1 SGDLS and CDR2 YYNGEE. V was pared by 0 bases and J by 1 base, with 11 bases between. Here the CDR3 DNA reads TGTGCCAGCAGCGTAGACACAGGGACTTCCTACGAGCAGTACTTC. Its translation: CASSVDTGTSYEQYF.

The chain uses TRBV6-6 and TRBJ1-6; TRBD1 matches at 8 bases. Germline V gene lookup returns CDR1 MNHNY and CDR2 SVGAGI (reference sequence). The CDR3 has 15 residues. V trimming: 1 base; J trimming: 8 bases; junction bases outside the gene matches: 4. Written as DNA, the CDR3 is TGTGCCAGCAGTTACTATGGGACAGGCCATTCACCCCTCCACTTT. Translated: CASSYYGTGHSPLHF.

CDR3 bases: TGTGCCAGCAGCTTAGCGACTAGCGGGTCACAAGAGACCCAGTACTTC. This gives the protein CASSLATSGSQETQYF. V gene TRBV7-8 combines with J gene TRBJ2-5; 10 bases line up with TRBD2. V shed 0 bases, J shed 2 bases, and the junction held 3 bases outside the gene matches. From germline, CDR1 is SGHVS and CDR2 FQNEAQ. CDR3 size: 16 residues.

This clone was observed once. The rearrangement links TRBV7-9 to TRBJ2-1, with no clear D. The CDR3 is 13 amino acids. V gave up 3 bases and J gave up 7 bases, with 10 bases separating them. Germline CDR1 reads SEHNR; CDR2 reads FQNEAQ (reference sequence). CDR3 region: CASSFLDGNEQFF. As DNA, the CDR3 is TGTGCCAGCAGCTTTTTGGACGGTAATGAGCAGTTCTTC.

The rearrangement uses TRBV28 and TRBJ2-3, with D possibly being TRBD2 (6 bases). This CDR3 has 13 residues. Germline assignment: CDR1 MDHEN and CDR2 SYDVKM. V was trimmed by 6 bases and J by 4 bases, leaving 11 bases between them. CDR3 sequence reads: CASRPWGADTQYF. The CDR3 region has the DNA TGTGCCAGCAGACCGTGGGGGGCAGATACGCAGTATTTT.

The gene calls are TRBV6-5 and TRBJ2-5, with D perhaps matching TRBD1 (5 bases). The last part of the DNA fits TRBJ2-7 better; the J call may be wrong. The germline V gene encodes CDR1 MNHEY and CDR2 SVGAGI. CDR3 length: 13 amino acids. CDR3 amino acids: CASKWGALYEQYF. The CDR3 DNA reads as TGTGCCAGCAAGTGGGGCGCCCTATACGAGCAGTACTTC.

J is TRBJ1-1 and V is TRBV4-1, with D hard to call. The germline gives CDR1 MGHRA, CDR2 YSYEKL. This CDR3 comprises 14 residues. The germline V and J ends were trimmed by 0 bases and 6 bases, with 11 bases remaining between them. The CDR3 DNA reads as TGCGCCAGCAGCCAAGAAGAAAAGAGCCCTGAAGCTTTCTTT. Translation: CASSQEEKSPEAFF.

The V and J genes are TRBV19 and TRBJ2-3; maybe TRBD2 (5 bases). The germline gives CDR1 LNHDA, CDR2 SQIVND (reference sequence). CDR3 length: 17 amino acids. Trimming shortened V by 4 bases and J by 3 bases, and 20 bases separated the two germline ends. CDR3 region: CASSSSVEFGMTDTQYF. The CDR3 DNA reads TGTGCCAGTAGTAGCTCCGTGGAATTCGGGATGACAGATACGCAGTATTTT.

This clone has a single count. V and J are TRBV4-1 and TRBJ1-2, with D perhaps TRBD1 (5 bases). Germline CDR1 is MGHRA and CDR2 is YSYEKL. There are 16 residues in the CDR3. Trimming cost V 4 bases and J 3 bases, with 18 bases left between them. The CDR3: CASSPPGARGDYGYTF. In DNA form, the CDR3 reads TGCGCCAGCAGCCCACCCGGGGCTAGGGGCGACTATGGCTACACCTTC.

This clone is a singleton in its sample. The V and J genes are TRBV7-6 and TRBJ2-2, with a tentative D call TRBD2 (5 bases). Germline V gene data show CDR1 as SGHVS and CDR2 as FNYEAQ. Trimming took off 1 base at V and 6 bases at J, with 9 bases between the two ends. The CDR3 is 14 amino acids. The CDR3 reads CASSLVEGPGELFF. The CDR3 DNA reads TGTGCCAGCAGCTTAGTAGAGGGCCCCGGGGAGCTGTTTTTT.

The chain joins TRBV11-3 to TRBJ2-3; D gene ambiguous. The CDR3 sequence is 13 residues long. Deletions cut 0 bases from V and 5 bases from J, with 6 bases between. The germline gives CDR1 SGHNT, CDR2 YENEEA. This chain's CDR3 is CASSLDMGDTQYF. CDR3 sequence (DNA): TGTGCCAGCAGCTTAGATATGGGAGATACGCAGTATTTT.

The V gene is TRBV2, the J gene TRBJ2-1, with 7 bases identical to TRBD2. This CDR3 comprises 12 residues. CDR1 and CDR2 (germline): SNHLY, FYNNEI. Trimming cost V 5 bases and J 7 bases; bases outside gene matches: 2. The DNA for the CDR3 is TGTGCCAGCAGTTCACTAGCGAATGAGCAGTTCTTC. Residues: CASSSLANEQFF.

The rearrangement links TRBV9 to TRBJ2-7, with D perhaps given as TRBD1 or TRBD2 (7 bases each). Germline loops: CDR1 SGDLS, CDR2 YYNGEE. V was cut by 2 bases and J by 2 bases, with 20 bases left in between. The CDR3 covers 17 residues. The CDR3 loop reads CASSVGGGRDSPYEQYF. In DNA, the CDR3 is TGTGCCAGCAGCGTGGGGGGGGGCCGGGACAGCCCCTACGAGCAGTACTTC.

This clone is a singleton in its sample. The chain uses TRBV21-1 and TRBJ1-2. TRBV21-1 is described as a pseudogene. CDR3 length: 17 residues. CDR3 region: CASSKFYRRAFWDGYTF. The CDR3 DNA sequence: TGTGCCAGCAGCAAATTCTATCGCCGGGCTTTCTGGGATGGCTACACCTTC.

V gene TRBV4-1 combines with J gene TRBJ2-1; D is perhaps TRBD1 or TRBD2 (5 bases each). V was pared by 8 bases and J by 3 bases, with 17 bases between. Germline CDR1 and CDR2: MGHRA and YSYEKL. The CDR3 length is 15 residues. CDR3 DNA: TGCGCCAGCTCGAGTGGGGGTGCTTTCTACAATGAGCAGTTCTTC. Its protein product is CASSSGGAFYNEQFF.